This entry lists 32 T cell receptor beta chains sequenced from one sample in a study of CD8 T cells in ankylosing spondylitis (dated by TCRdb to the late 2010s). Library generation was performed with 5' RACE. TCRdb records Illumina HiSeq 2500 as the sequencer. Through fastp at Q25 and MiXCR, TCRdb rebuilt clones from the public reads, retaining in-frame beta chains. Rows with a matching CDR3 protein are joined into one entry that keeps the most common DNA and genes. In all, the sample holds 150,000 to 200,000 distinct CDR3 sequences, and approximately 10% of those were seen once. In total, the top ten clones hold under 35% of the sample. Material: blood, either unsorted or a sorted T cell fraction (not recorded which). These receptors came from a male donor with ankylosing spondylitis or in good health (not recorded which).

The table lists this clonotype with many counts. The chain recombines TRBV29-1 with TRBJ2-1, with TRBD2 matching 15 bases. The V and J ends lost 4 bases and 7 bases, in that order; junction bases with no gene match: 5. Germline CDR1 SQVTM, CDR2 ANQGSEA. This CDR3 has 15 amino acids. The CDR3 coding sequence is TGCAGCGTTGTGGCCGGGACTAGCGGGAGGAATGAGCAGTTCTTC. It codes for CSVVAGTSGRNEQFF.

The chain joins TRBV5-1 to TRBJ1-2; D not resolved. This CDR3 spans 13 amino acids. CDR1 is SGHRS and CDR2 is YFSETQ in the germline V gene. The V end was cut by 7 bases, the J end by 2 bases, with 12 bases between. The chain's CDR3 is CASAPRENYGYTF. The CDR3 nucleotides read TGCGCCAGCGCCCCACGGGAGAACTATGGCTACACCTTC. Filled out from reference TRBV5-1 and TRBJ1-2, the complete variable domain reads KAGVTQTPRYLIKTRGQQVTLSCSPISGHRSVSWYQQTPGQGLQFLFEYFSETQRNKGNFPGRFSGRQFSNSRSEMNVSTLELGDSALYLCASAPRENYGYTFGSGTRLTVV.

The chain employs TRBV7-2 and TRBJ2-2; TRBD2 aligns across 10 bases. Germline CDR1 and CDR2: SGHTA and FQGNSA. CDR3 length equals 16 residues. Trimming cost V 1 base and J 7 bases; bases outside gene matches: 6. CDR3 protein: CASSLVSGGNGGELFF. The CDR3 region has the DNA TGTGCCAGCAGCTTAGTTAGCGGGGGGAACGGCGGGGAGCTGTTTTTT.

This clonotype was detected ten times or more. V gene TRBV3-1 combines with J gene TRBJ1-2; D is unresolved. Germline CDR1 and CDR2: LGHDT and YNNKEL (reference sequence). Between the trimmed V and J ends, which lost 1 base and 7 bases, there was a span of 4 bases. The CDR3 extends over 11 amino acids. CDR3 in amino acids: CASSQVGGYTF. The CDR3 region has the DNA TGTGCCAGCAGCCAAGTTGGTGGCTACACCTTC. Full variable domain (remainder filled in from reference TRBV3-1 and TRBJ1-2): DTAVSQTPKYLVTQMGNDKSIKCEQNLGHDTMYWYKQDSKKFLKIMFSYNNKELIINETVPNRFSPKSPDKAHLNLHINSLELGDSAVYFCASSQVGGYTFGSGTRLTVV.

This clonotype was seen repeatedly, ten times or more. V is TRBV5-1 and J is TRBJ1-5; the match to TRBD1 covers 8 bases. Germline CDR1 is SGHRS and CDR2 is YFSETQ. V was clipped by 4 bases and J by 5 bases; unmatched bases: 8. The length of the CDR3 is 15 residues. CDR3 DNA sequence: TGCGCCAGCAGCGTCCAGGGGGCGCGAGATCAGCCCCAGCATTTT. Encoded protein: CASSVQGARDQPQHF.

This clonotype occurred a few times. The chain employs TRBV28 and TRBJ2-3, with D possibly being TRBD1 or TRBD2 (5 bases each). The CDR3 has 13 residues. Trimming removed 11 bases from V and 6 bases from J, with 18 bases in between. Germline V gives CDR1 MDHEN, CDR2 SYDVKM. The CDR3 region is CAVGEPPADTQYF. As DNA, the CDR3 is TGTGCCGTAGGGGAGCCGCCGGCGGATACGCAGTATTTT.

DNA of the CDR3: TGTGCCAGCAGCCCGGGACTAGCGACGAACACCGGGGAGCTGTTTTTT. Protein: CASSPGLATNTGELFF. This chain connects TRBV7-6 to TRBJ2-2; the match to TRBD2 covers 10 bases. The CDR3 is made up of 16 amino acids. Germline CDR1 and CDR2: SGHVS and FNYEAQ. The trim removed 5 bases at V and 0 bases at J, leaving 3 bases unmatched.

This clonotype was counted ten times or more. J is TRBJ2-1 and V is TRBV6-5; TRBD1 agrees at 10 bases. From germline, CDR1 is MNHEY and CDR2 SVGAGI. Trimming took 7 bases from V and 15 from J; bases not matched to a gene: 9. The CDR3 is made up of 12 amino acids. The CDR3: CASTTGQGTLFF. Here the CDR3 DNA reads TGTGCCAGCACCACGGGACAGGGGACCCTGTTCTTC.

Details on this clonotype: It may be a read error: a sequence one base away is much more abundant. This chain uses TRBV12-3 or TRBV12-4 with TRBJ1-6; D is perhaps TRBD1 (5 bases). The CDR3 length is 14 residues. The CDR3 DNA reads TGTGCCGGCAGTTTGTGGGGGGGAAATTCACCCCTCCACTTT. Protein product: CAGSLWGGNSPLHF.

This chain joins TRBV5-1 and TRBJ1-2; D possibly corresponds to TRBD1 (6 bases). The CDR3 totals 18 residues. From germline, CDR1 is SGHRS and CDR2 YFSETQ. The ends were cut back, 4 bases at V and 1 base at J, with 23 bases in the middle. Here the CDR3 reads CASSPDSGGVTNNYGYTF. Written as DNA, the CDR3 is TGCGCCAGCAGCCCGGACAGCGGTGGGGTCACAAATAACTATGGCTACACCTTC.

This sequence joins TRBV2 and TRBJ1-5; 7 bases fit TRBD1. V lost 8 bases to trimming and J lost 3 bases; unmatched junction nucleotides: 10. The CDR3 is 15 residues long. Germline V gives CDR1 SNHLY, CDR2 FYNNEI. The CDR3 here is CASLELGGNNQPQHF. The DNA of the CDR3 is TGTGCCAGCCTCGAACTAGGGGGCAACAATCAGCCCCAGCATTTT.

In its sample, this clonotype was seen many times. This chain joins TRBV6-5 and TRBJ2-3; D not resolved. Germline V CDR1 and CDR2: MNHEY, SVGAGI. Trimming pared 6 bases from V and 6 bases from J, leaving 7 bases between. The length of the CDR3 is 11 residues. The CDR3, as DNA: TGTGCCAGCAGGGTGCGGGATACGCAGTATTTT. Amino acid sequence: CASRVRDTQYF.

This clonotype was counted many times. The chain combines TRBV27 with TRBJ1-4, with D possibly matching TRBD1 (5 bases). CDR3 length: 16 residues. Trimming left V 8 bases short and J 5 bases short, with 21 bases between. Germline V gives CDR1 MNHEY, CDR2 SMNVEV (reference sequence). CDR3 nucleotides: TGTGCCAGCGGAAGGGGAGGGGCGAACCCCAATGAAAAACTGTTTTTT. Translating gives CASGRGGANPNEKLFF.

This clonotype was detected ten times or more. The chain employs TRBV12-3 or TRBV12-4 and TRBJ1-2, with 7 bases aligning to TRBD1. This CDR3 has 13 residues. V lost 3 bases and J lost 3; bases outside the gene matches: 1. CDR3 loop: CASSLGTDYGYTF. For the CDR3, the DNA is TGTGCCAGCAGTTTGGGGACAGACTATGGCTACACCTTC.

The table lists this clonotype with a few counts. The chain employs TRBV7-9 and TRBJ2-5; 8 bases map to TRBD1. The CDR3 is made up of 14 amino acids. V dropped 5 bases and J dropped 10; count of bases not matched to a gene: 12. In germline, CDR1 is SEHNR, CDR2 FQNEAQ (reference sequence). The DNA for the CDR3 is TGTGCCAGCAGCCCGGGACAGGTCTCTCGGGACCAGTACTTC. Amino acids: CASSPGQVSRDQYF.

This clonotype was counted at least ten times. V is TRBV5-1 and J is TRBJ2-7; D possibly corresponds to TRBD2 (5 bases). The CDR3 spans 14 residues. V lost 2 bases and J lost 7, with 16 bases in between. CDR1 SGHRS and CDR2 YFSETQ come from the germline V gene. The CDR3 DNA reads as TGCGCCAGCAGCTTAAGTATTGGCGAGGGAGAGCAGTACTTC. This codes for CASSLSIGEGEQYF.

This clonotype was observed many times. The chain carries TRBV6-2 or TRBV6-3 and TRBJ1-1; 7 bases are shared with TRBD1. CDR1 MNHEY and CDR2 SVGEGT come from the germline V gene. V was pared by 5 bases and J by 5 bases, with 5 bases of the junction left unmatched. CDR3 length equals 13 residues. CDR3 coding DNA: TGTGCCAGCAGTGCCTACAGGGGAACTGAAGCTTTCTTT. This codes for CASSAYRGTEAFF.

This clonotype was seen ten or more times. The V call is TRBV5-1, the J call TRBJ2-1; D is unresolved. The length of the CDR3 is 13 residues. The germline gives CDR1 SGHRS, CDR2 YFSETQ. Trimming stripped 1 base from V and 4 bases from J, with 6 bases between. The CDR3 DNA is TGCGCCAGCAGCTTGAGGGCGTACAATGAGCAGTTCTTC. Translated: CASSLRAYNEQFF.

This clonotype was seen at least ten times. The CDR3 DNA is TGTGCCAGCAGTTACAACGAACCCACGGACACTGAAGCTTTCTTT. Residues: CASSYNEPTDTEAFF. J is TRBJ1-1 and V is TRBV6-5; D not resolved. V lost 2 bases to trimming and J lost 3 bases, with 13 bases between them. Germline CDR1 MNHEY, CDR2 SVGAGI. The CDR3 loop spans 15 amino acids.

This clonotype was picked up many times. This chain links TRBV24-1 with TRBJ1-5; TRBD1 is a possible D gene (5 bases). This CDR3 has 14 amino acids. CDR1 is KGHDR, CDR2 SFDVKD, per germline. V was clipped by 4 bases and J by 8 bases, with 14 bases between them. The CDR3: CATSDPTASEPQHF. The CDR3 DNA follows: TGTGCCACCAGTGACCCGACAGCTTCGGAGCCCCAGCATTTT.

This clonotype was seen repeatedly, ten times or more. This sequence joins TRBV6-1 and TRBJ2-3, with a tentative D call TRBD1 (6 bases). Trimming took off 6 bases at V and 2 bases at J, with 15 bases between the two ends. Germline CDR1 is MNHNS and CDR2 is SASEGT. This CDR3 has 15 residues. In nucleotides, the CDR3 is TGTGCCAGCAGCCGAGGGGGAACCCTCACAGATACGCAGTATTTT. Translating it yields CASSRGGTLTDTQYF.

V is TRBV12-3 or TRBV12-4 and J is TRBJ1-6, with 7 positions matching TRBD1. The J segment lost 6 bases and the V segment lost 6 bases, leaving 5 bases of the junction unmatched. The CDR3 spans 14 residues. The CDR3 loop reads CASSLTGPNSPLHF. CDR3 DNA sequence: TGTGCCAGCAGCCTGACAGGGCCTAATTCACCCCTCCACTTT.

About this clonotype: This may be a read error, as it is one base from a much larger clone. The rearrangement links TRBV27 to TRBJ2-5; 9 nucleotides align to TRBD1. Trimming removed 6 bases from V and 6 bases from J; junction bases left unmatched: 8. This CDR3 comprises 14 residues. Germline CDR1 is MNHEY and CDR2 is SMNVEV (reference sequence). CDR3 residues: CASRQGANTKTQYF. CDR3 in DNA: TGTGCCAGCAGACAGGGGGCGAACACAAAGACCCAGTACTTC.

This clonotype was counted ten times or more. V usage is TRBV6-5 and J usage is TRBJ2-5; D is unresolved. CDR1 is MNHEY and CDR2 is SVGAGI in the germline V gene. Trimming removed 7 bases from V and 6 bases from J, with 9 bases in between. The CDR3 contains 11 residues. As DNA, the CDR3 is TGTGCCAGCACCCGCGAAAAGACCCAGTACTTC. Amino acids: CASTREKTQYF.

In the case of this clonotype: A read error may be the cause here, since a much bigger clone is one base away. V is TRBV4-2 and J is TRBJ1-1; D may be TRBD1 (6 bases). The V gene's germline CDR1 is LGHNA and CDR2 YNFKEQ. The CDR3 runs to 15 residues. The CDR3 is CVSSQDRDTDTEAFF. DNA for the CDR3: TGTGTCAGCAGCCAAGACCGGGACACCGACACTGAAGCTTTCTTT.

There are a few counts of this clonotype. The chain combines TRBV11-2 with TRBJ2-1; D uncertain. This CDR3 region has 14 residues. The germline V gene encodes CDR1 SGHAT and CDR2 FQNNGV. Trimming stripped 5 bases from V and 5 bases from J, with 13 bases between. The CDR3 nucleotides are TGTGCCAGCAGCCGAGAGCCAGAAAACAATGAGCAGTTCTTC. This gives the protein CASSREPENNEQFF.

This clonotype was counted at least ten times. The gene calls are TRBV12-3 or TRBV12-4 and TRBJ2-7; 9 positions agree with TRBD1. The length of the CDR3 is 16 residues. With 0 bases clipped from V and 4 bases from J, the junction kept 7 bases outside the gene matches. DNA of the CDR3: TGTGCCAGCAGTTTAGCGGACAGGGGAACGTCTTACGAGCAGTACTTC. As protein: CASSLADRGTSYEQYF.

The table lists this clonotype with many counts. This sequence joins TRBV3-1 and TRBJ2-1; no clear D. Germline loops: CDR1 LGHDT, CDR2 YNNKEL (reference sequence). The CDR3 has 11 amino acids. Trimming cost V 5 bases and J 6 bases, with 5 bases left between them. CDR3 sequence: CASSNGNEQFF. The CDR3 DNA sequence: TGTGCCAGCAGCAACGGCAATGAGCAGTTCTTC.

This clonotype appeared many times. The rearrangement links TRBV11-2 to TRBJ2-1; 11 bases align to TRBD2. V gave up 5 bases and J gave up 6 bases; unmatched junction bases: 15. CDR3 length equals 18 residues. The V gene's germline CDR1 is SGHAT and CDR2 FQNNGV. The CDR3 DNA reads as TGTGCCAGCAGCCCACTAGGGTGGCTAGCGGGAGGCCGCAATGAGCAGTTCTTC. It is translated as CASSPLGWLAGGRNEQFF. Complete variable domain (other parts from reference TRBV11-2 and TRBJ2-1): EAGVAQSPRYKIIEKRQSVAFWCNPISGHATLYWYQQILGQGPKLLIQFQNNGVVDDSQLPKDRFSAERLKGVDSTLKIQPAKLEDSAVYLCASSPLGWLAGGRNEQFFGPGTRLTVL.

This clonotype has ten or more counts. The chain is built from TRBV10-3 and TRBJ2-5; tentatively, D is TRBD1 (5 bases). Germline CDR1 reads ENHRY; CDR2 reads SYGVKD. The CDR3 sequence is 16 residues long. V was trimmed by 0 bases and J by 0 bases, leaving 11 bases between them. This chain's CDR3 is CAISESGLGNQETQYF. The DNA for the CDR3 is TGTGCCATCAGTGAGTCGGGGCTTGGCAACCAAGAGACCCAGTACTTC.

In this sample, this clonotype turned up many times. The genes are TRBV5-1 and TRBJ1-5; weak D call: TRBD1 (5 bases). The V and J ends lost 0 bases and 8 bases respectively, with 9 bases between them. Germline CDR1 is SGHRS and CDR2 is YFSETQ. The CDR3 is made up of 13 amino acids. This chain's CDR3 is CASSLAGIEPQHF. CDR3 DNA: TGCGCCAGCAGCTTGGCAGGGATCGAGCCCCAGCATTTT.

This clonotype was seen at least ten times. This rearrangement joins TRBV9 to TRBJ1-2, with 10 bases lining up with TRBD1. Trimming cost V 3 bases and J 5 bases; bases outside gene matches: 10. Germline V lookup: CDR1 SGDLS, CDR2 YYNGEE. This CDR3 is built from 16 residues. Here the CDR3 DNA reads TGTGCCAGCAGCGCGACGTCGACAGGGGGCCCATATGGCTACACCTTC. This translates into CASSATSTGGPYGYTF.